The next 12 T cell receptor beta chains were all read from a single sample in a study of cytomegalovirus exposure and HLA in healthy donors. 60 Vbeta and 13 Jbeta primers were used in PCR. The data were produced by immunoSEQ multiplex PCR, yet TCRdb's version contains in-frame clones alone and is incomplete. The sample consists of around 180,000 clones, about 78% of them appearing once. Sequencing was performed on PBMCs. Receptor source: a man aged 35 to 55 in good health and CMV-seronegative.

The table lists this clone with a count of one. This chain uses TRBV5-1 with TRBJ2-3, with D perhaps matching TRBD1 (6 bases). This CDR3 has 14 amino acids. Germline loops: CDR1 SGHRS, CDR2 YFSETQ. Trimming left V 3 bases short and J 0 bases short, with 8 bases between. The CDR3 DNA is TGCGCCAGCAGCTGGGACAAGAGCACAGATACGCAGTATTTT. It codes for CASSWDKSTDTQYF. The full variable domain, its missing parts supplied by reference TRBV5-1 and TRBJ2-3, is KAGVTQTPRYLIKTRGQQVTLSCSPISGHRSVSWYQQTPGQGLQFLFEYFSETQRNKGNFPGRFSGRQFSNSRSEMNVSTLELGDSALYLCASSWDKSTDTQYFGPGTRLTVL.

CDR3 DNA sequence: TGCGCCAGCAGCCAAGATGGAGGGGCGCTACCCGAAGCTTTCTTT. Protein: CASSQDGGALPEAFF. The chain couples TRBV4-3 to TRBJ1-1, with a tentative D call TRBD1 (5 bases). CDR1 LGHNA and CDR2 YSLEER come from the germline V gene. V dropped 0 bases and J dropped 8 bases, with 16 bases sitting between them. This CDR3 spans 15 amino acids.

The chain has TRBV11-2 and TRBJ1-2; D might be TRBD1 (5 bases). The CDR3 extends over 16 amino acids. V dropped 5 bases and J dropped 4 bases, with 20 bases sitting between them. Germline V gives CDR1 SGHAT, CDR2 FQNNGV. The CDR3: CASSPSSWRGGYGYTF. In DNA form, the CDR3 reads TGTGCCAGCAGCCCCTCCTCCTGGAGGGGAGGCTATGGCTACACCTTC.

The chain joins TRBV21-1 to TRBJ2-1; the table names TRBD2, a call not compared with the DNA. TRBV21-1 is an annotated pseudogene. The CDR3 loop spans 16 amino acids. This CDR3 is CASSNVEVAGYNEQFF. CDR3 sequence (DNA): TGTGCCAGCAGCAACGTAGAGGTTGCGGGATACAATGAGCAGTTCTTC.

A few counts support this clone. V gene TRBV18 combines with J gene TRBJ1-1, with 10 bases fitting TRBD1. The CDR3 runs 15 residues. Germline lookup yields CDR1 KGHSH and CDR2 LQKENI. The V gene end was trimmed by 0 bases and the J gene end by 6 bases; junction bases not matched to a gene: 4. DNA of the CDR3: TGTGCCAGCTCACCACCGGGACAGGGGAGGGCTGAAGCTTTCTTT. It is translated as CASSPPGQGRAEAFF. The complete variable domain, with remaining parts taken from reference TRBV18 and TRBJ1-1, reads NAGVMQNPRHLVRRRGQEARLRCSPMKGHSHVYWYRQLPEEGLKFMVYLQKENIIDESGMPKERFSAEFPKEGPSILRIQQVVRGDSAAYFCASSPPGQGRAEAFFGQGTRLTVV.

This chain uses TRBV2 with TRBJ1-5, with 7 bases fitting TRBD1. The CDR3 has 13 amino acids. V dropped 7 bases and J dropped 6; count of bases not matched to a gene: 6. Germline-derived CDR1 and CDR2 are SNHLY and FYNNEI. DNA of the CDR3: TGTGCCAGCAATAGACAGGGTAGTCAGCCCCAGCATTTT. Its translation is CASNRQGSQPQHF.

The CDR3 DNA is TGTGCCAGCAGTGCCCAGGGGGGTGACGGGCAGTTCTTC. This codes for CASSAQGGDGQFF. V gene TRBV6-1 combines with J gene TRBJ2-1; a weak D match, TRBD1 (7 bases). V gave up 4 bases and J gave up 12 bases, with 16 bases separating them. Germline CDR1 and CDR2: MNHNS and SASEGT. The CDR3 spans 13 residues.

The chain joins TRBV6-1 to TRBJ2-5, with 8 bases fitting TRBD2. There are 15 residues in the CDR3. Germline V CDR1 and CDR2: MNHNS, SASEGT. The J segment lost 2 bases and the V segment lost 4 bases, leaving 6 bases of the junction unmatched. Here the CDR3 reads CASSALGGAQETQYF. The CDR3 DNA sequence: TGTGCCAGCAGTGCCCTCGGGGGGGCTCAAGAGACCCAGTACTTC.

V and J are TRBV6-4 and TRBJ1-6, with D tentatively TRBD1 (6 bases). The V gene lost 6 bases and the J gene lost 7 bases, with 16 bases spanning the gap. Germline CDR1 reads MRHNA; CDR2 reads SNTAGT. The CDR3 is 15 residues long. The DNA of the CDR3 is TGTGCCAGCAGCGGGAAGGACAGACCCAATTCACCCCTCCACTTT. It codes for CASSGKDRPNSPLHF.

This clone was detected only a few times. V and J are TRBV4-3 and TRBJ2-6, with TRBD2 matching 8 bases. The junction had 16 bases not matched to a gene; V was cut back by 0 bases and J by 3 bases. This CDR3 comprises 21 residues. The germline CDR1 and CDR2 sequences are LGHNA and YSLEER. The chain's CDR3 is CASSQDRIRGGAGGGANVLTF. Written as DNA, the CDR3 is TGCGCCAGCAGCCAAGATAGGATCAGGGGCGGGGCGGGAGGTGGGGCCAACGTCCTGACTTTC.

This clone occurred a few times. Here the CDR3 DNA reads TGTGCCAGCAGTGAAGACAGGGGCAACTATGGCTACACCTTC. Its translation is CASSEDRGNYGYTF. V and J are TRBV7-2 and TRBJ1-2; 8 nucleotides align to TRBD1. Germline V gene sequence: CDR1 SGHTA, CDR2 FQGNSA. V shed 6 bases and J 2 bases; nucleotides not matched to a gene: 5. CDR3 size: 14 residues.

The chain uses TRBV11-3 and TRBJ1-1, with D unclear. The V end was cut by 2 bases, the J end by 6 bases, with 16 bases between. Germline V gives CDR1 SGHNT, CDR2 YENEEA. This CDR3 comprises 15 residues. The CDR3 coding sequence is TGTGCCAGCAGCTTAAGTACAGCGGGAATAGCTGAAGCTTTCTTT. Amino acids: CASSLSTAGIAEAFF.